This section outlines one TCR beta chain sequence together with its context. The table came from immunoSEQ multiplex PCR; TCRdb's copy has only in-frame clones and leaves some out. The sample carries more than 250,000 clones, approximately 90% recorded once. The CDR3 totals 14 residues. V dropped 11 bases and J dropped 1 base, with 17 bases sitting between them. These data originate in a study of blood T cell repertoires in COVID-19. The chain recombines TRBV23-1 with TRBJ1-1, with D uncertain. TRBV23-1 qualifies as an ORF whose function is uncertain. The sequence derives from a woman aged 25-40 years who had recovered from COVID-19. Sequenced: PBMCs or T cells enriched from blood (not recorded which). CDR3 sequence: CACLYGRGNTEAFF. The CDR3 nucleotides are TGCGCCTGCTTGTATGGGCGGGGGAACACTGAAGCTTTCTTT.